This TCR beta chain was observed in a study of T cell changes during pregnancy in multiple sclerosis. V shed 5 bases and J shed 2 bases, with 9 bases lying between them. The CDR3 is 13 residues long. In germline, CDR1 is MNHEY, CDR2 SMNVEV (reference sequence). Profiling relied on immunoSEQ multiplex PCR, and the TCRdb table lists in-frame clones only, not all of them. The table lists tens of thousands of clones, roughly nine tenths of them singletons. The specimen comprised CD8+ T cells from peripheral blood mononuclear cells, sampled after pregnancy. This TCR came from a female donor with multiple sclerosis, enrolled in a pregnancy study. V gene TRBV27 combines with J gene TRBJ1-1; D possibly corresponds to TRBD1 (5 bases). The CDR3 loop reads CASSLTVNTEAFF. The CDR3 DNA is TGTGCCAGCAGTCTGACAGTTAACACTGAAGCTTTCTTT.